This entry concerns a single T cell receptor (beta chain). In its sample, this clonotype was seen a few times. The specificity of this receptor is unknown. Per-base qualities were not stored, and no clone one base away is much larger. The germline V gene supplies CDR1 SNHLY and CDR2 FYNNEI. After removal of 4 bases from V and 5 bases from J, the junction retains 9 bases not matched to a gene. The CDR3 numbers 16 residues from cysteine through phenylalanine. Only the CDR3 DNA stays, 48 bases, in frame from base 1. This specimen comes from a study of T cell repertoires in cytomegalovirus infection (dated by TCRdb to about 2019). Looking at the study overall: Recently identified HLA-C-restricted CMV epitopes, whose presentation resists viral immunomodulation, were targeted by peptide stimulations together with well-studied HLA-B-restricted epitopes. The HLA type of each donor mattered for the analysis, because public TCR beta signatures pointed to carriage of CMV infection along with the matching HLA type. Paper-wide results and their limitations: The ex vivo response was dominated by HLA-C-restricted CMV-specific TCR beta clonotypes, which also provided the single most frequent clonotype in two of eight donors. Carriers of CMV infection plus the relevant HLA type were discriminated by the cumulative frequency of public TCR beta family members in the study cohort and in an independent roughly 340-donor cohort.

What the treatment or condition label conveys for this sample: in vitro stimulation with specific CMV peptide epitopes to enrich CMV-specific T cells. Data came from an Illumina HiSeq 1500. TCRdb reanalyzed the raw reads on its own, using fastp at Q25 for trimming and MiXCR for clone calling, and kept in-frame beta chains. Rows matching on CDR3 protein sequence are summarized as one entry with the most common DNA and genes. The sample has hundreds of thousands of distinct CDR3 sequences on record, approximately 32% of them singletons. The ten largest clones take up 9.5% to 15% of the sample. The TCR was taken from a human donor in good health (CMV status not recorded). Some clones in this sample may be carry-over from other donors' samples. The chain employs TRBV2 and TRBJ2-1, and 9 bases in between align with TRBD2. Sequences were derived from cultured CD8+ T cells from PBMCs, sampled from culture after CMV antigen stimulation. The nucleotide sequence is TGTGCCAGCAGTGGATTGCTAGCGGGGAGTGACAATGAGCAGTTCTTC. The translation is CASSGLLAGSDNEQFF.